This T cell receptor (beta chain) was sequenced in a study of blood T cell repertoires in COVID-19. Profiling relied on immunoSEQ multiplex PCR, and the TCRdb table lists in-frame clones only, not all of them. In the table there are almost 200,000 clones, 70% to 90% of which are singletons. Germline V gives CDR1 SGDLS, CDR2 YYNGEE. This CDR3 comprises 19 residues. V shed 4 bases, J shed 1 base, and the junction held 12 bases outside the gene matches. Specimen: PBMCs or T cells enriched from blood (not recorded which). The sequence was collected from a young woman who had recovered from COVID-19. V and J are TRBV9 and TRBJ2-5; TRBD2 matches 14 bases. In DNA, the CDR3 is TGTGCCAGCAGCAACGTGGCGGGACTAGCGGGGGCCCTCCAAGAGACCCAGTACTTC. Amino acid sequence: CASSNVAGLAGALQETQYF.